The T cell receptor (beta chain) described here comes from a study of cytomegalovirus exposure and HLA in healthy donors. Study conclusions and caveats: The study designated 150 to 200 TCR beta chains cytomegalovirus-associated. Clonal expansion was found to be greater in HLA-associated TCR beta chains than in equally common others in a later analysis. As was reported, the classifier diagnosed cytomegalovirus status with high specificity and sensitivity.

Points on this clone: Its antigen is not identified.

The V gene's germline CDR1 is SGHVS and CDR2 FNYEAQ. Trimming left V 3 bases short and J 5 bases short, with 16 bases between. The CDR3 is 15 amino acids. With 60 Vbeta and 13 Jbeta primers, the PCR was carried out. In the authors' workflow: As a later analysis found, there were roughly 80 million unique TCR beta chains, of which some 9.9 million were shared. Assay used: immunoSEQ multiplex PCR; TCRdb lists only in-frame clones, some missing. The DNA was the basis for D and trimming; V, J and clone size are from that table. The sample lists under 200,000 clones, around three quarters seen once, with approximately 5.1% in the top ten.

The sample comprised PBMCs. The rearrangement joins TRBV7-6 to TRBJ2-5, with D perhaps matching TRBD2 (6 bases). The clonotype was recovered from a man aged 35 to 55 in good health and CMV-seronegative. CDR3 in DNA: TGTGCCAGCAGCTTTGGTAGCGGTGTTGGGGAGACCCAGTACTTC. It translates to CASSFGSGVGETQYF.